The clone carrying this T cell receptor (beta chain) was detected a few times. What it recognizes is unknown. CDR3 size: 12 residues. Losses at the gene ends were 5 bases for V and 10 bases for J; bases not matched to a gene: 7. In germline, CDR1 is DFQATT, CDR2 SNEGSKA (reference sequence). The data were obtained in a study of post-analysis software for immune sequencing data. Study-level results: Five or six TRBV segments, TRBV5-6, TRBV5-1 and TRBV20-1 among them, were found more frequent in patients than controls.

TCR beta cDNA libraries included unique molecular identifiers. TCRdb independently ran MiXCR on the PCR reads; one entry per CDR3 protein. Of about 820,000 distinct CDR3 sequences detected, 53% appear once; the ten largest clones hold about 4.8%. The source of this sequence is a girl aged 10-17 years with multiple sclerosis. Input material: blood. The chain recombines TRBV20-1 with TRBJ1-4; 7 positions agree with TRBD1. Here the CDR3 DNA reads TGCAGTGCTCCCGTTCAGGGGGGAAAACTGTTTTTT. Protein sequence: CSAPVQGGKLFF.